This T cell receptor (beta chain) originates from a study of T-cell reconstitution after alpha-beta-depleted transplantation in children. Germline loops: CDR1 MNHEY, CDR2 SVGAGI. V was pared by 6 bases and J by 0 bases, with 12 bases between. The CDR3 is made up of 15 amino acids. Findings of the study overall: At one year after transplant, newly produced T cells mostly accounted for T-cell counts and diversity. Expanded clones from the graft, numbering several hundred, reportedly supplied alpha-beta T cells about two months after transplant. In some patients, recipient T cells and intrathymic progenitors surviving conditioning explained high day-60 diversity.

Preparation of the TCRbeta library involved a method that used unique molecular identifiers. TCRdb ran MiXCR on the PCR reads and lists one entry per CDR3 protein. This sample has about 78,000 distinct CDR3 sequences, with 13% to 15% found just once. This clonotype was found a few times. Its target is unknown. The TCR was taken from a male patient aged 2-10 years who had a stem cell transplant for acute lymphoblastic leukemia, so the T cells may come from the graft donor. The rearrangement uses TRBV6-5 and TRBJ2-4; no clear D. Material: PBMCs, mostly from graft donor cells, obtained 180 days after TCRalphabeta/CD19-depleted stem cell transplant. CDR3 DNA: TGTGCCAGCAGCCCCGACAATCTAGCCAAAAACATTCAGTACTTC. The encoded protein is CASSPDNLAKNIQYF.